Listed below are T cell receptor beta chains from one sample, sequenced in a study of cytomegalovirus exposure and HLA in healthy donors. Data came from immunoSEQ multiplex PCR; TCRdb stores just in-frame clones and leaves some out. The top ten hold 2% to 2.5% of the sample, which has about 120,000 clones, roughly 80% seen once. Sequenced input: PBMCs. The receptor set was obtained from a man younger than 45 in good health and CMV-seronegative. Each CDR3 is given with its conserved first and last residue. Each record gives: J gene, V gene, CDR3 protein.

J: TRBJ1-6; V: TRBV10-1; CDR3: CASSESSENSPLHF
J: TRBJ1-5; V: TRBV28; CDR3: CASSLIGGNQPQHF
J: TRBJ2-7; V: TRBV28; CDR3: CASSLPRENPFEQYF
J: TRBJ1-2; V: TRBV20-1; CDR3: CSVKTVYGYTF
J: TRBJ1-3; V: TRBV9; CDR3: CASSGLVGSGNTIYF
J: TRBJ2-1; V: TRBV29-1; CDR3: CSVGPLGQQQFF
J: TRBJ2-5; V: TRBV2; CDR3: CASSESLEAGQTQYF
J: TRBJ2-1; V: TRBV5-1; CDR3: CASSLGLAGRVNEQFF
J: TRBJ2-3; V: TRBV14; CDR3: CASSRPGLAGGRTDTQYF
J: TRBJ1-2; V: TRBV5-1; CDR3: CASSSLPGVDYGYTF
J: TRBJ2-1; V: TRBV9; CDR3: CASSVRQGAGNEQFF
J: TRBJ1-1; V: TRBV19; CDR3: CASSIAGGETEAFF
J: TRBJ1-2; V: TRBV19; CDR3: CASSTDVDYGYTF
J: TRBJ1-3; V: TRBV7-6; CDR3: CASSFFTGGSSGNTIYF
J: TRBJ2-3; V: TRBV7-9; CDR3: CAGSPGGAGTDTQYF
J: TRBJ2-5; V: TRBV7-2; CDR3: CASSLMKGQETQYF
J: TRBJ2-4; V: TRBV9; CDR3: CASSPDRSRDIQYF
J: TRBJ1-5; V: TRBV7-8; CDR3: CASSLGTGSNQPQHF
J: TRBJ2-7; V: TRBV20-1; CDR3: CSARQGVGQYF
J: TRBJ2-2; V: TRBV5-6; CDR3: CASSFLGPAGELFF
J: TRBJ2-2; V: TRBV5-4; CDR3: CASRAGGPTNTGELFF
J: TRBJ2-7; V: TRBV5-1; CDR3: CASSPGTGIEQGEQYF
J: TRBJ2-3; V: TRBV2; CDR3: CASSLEGSSTDTQYF
J: TRBJ2-1; V: TRBV28; CDR3: CASSPRLAVLDEQFF
J: TRBJ1-1; V: TRBV11-3; CDR3: CASSAGGAGNTEAFF
J: TRBJ2-1; V: TRBV7-7; CDR3: CASSFGQGDEQFF
J: TRBJ1-6; V: TRBV5-3; CDR3: CASGQVGNSPLHF
J: NA; V: TRBV25-1; CDR3: CASSDRRDGTYEQYF
J: TRBJ1-2; V: TRBV13; CDR3: CASSDTGGGYGYGYTF
J: TRBJ2-7; V: TRBV6-1; CDR3: CASRTGLAWNEQYF
J: TRBJ2-1; V: TRBV7-2; CDR3: CASSRPGRRGKNEQFF
J: TRBJ2-1; V: TRBV6-5; CDR3: CASSPWTGNQGEQFF
J: TRBJ1-6; V: TRBV6-4; CDR3: CASSEEGQVNVCSPLHF
J: TRBJ1-3; V: TRBV9; CDR3: CASSVLQGGDGNTIYF
J: TRBJ2-7; V: TRBV6-5; CDR3: CASSYSGPGSYEQYF
J: TRBJ2-1; V: TRBV28; CDR3: CASLSGGNEQFF
J: TRBJ2-1; V: TRBV7-8; CDR3: CASSLSVAGGYNEQFF
J: TRBJ1-1; V: TRBV12-5; CDR3: CASGRQGATEAFF
J: TRBJ1-2; V: TRBV19; CDR3: CASSPPGRVSHGYTF
J: TRBJ2-6; V: TRBV5-4; CDR3: CASSAEQGSGANVLTF
J: TRBJ2-6; V: TRBV18; CDR3: CASSPAGANGLTF
J: TRBJ2-2; V: TRBV9; CDR3: CASRGTAGELFF
J: TRBJ1-2; V: TRBV5-5; CDR3: CASSLDRSYTF
J: TRBJ2-5; V: TRBV5-1; CDR3: CASSFVTGNQETQYF
J: TRBJ1-5; V: TRBV7-8; CDR3: CASSPRGTGFSNQPQHF
J: TRBJ2-1; V: TRBV7-2; CDR3: CASSPIGVAGGRSYNEQFF
J: TRBJ1-2; V: TRBV6-1; CDR3: CASSPGGLLYGYTF
J: TRBJ2-3; V: TRBV5-1; CDR3: CASSWGGLAGGTDTQYF
J: TRBJ2-6; V: TRBV6-6; CDR3: CASSYTTGPGANVLTF
J: TRBJ1-5; V: TRBV27; CDR3: CASSWDRDQPQHF
J: NA; V: TRBV27; CDR3: CASSSRLEQYF